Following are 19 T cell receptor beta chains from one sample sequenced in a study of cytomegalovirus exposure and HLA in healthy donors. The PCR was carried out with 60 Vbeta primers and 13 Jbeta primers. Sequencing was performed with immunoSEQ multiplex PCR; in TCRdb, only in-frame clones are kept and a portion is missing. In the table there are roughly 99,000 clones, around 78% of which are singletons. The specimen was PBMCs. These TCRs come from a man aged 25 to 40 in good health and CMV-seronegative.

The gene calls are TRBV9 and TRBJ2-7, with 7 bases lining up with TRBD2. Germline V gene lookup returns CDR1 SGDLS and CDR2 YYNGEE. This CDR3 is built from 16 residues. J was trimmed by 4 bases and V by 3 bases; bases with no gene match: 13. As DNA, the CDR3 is TGTGCCAGCAGCGCCCTCCCCGGGGAGGGCCTGTACGAGCAGTACTTC. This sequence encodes CASSALPGEGLYEQYF.

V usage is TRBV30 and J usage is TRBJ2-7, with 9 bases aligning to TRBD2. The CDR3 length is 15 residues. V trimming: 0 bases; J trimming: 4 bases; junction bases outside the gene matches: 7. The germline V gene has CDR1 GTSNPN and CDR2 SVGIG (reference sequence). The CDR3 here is CAWSVFASGTYEQYF. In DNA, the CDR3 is TGTGCCTGGAGTGTATTTGCTAGCGGGACGTACGAGCAGTACTTC.

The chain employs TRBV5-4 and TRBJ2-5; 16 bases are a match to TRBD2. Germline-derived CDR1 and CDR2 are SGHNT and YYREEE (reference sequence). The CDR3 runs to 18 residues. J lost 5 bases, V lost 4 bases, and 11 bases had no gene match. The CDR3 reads CASSTTGTSGRAGETQYF. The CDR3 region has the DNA TGTGCCAGCAGCACGACCGGGACTAGCGGGAGGGCCGGGGAGACCCAGTACTTC.

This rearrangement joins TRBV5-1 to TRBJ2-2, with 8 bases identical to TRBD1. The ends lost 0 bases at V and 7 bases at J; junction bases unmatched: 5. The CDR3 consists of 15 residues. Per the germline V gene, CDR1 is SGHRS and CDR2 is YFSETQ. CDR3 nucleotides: TGCGCCAGCAGCTTGGCTCAGGGGGCGATCGGGGAGCTGTTTTTT. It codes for CASSLAQGAIGELFF.

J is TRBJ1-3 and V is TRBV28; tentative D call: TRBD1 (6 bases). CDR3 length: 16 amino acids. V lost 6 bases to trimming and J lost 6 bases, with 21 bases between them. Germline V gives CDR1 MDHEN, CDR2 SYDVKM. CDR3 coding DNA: TGTGCCAGCAGCTCCTTGGTATGGGGGCTAGCAAACACCATATATTTT. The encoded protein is CASSSLVWGLANTIYF.

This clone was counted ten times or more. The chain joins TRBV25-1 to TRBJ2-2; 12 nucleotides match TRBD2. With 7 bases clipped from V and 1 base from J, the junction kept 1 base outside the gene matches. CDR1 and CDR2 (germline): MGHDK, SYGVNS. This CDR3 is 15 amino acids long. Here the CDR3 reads CASKGLAGNTGELFF. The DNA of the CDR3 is TGTGCCAGCAAGGGACTAGCGGGGAACACCGGGGAGCTGTTTTTT. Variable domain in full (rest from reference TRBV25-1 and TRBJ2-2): EADIYQTPRYLVIGTGKKITLECSQTMGHDKMYWYQQDPGMELHLIHYSYGVNSTEKGDLSSESTVSRIRTEHFPLTLESARPSHTSQYLCASKGLAGNTGELFFGEGSRLTVL.

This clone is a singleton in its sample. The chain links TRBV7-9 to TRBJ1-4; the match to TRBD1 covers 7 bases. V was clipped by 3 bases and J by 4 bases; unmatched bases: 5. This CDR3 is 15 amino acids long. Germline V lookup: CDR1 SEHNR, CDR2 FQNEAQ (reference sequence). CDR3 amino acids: CASSFIRDSNEKLFF. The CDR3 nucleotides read TGTGCCAGCAGCTTTATCCGGGACAGTAATGAAAAACTGTTTTTT.

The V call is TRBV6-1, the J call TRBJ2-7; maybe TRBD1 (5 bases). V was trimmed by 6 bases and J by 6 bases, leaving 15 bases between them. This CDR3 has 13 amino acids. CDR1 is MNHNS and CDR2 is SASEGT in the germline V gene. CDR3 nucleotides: TGTGCCAGCAGAGACAGACAGCTCCGCGAGCAGTACTTC. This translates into CASRDRQLREQYF.

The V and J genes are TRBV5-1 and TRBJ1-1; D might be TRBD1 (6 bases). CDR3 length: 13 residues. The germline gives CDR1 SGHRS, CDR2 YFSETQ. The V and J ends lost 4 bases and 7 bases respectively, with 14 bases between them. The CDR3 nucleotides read TGCGCCAGCAGCAGGGCCGCGACAGGTGAAGCTTTCTTT. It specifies CASSRAATGEAFF.

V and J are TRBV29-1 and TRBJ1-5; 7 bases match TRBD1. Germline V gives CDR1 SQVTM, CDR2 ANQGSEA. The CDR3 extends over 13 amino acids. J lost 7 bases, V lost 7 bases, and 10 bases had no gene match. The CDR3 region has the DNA TGCAGCGGCGGGCAGGGGGGCGGGCAGCCCCAGCATTTT. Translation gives CSGGQGGGQPQHF.

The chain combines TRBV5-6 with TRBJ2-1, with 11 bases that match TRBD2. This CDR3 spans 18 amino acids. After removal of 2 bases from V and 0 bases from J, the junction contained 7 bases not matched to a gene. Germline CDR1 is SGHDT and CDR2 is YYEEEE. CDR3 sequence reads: CASSFVGLAATSYNEQFF. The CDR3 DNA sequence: TGTGCCAGCAGCTTCGTGGGACTAGCGGCCACCTCCTACAATGAGCAGTTCTTC.

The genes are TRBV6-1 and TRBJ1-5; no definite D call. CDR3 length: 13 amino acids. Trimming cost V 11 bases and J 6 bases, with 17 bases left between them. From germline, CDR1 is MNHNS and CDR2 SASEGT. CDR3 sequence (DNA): TGTGCCGGCAAGGAGGGCTTCGGTCAGCCCCAGCATTTT. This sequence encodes CAGKEGFGQPQHF.

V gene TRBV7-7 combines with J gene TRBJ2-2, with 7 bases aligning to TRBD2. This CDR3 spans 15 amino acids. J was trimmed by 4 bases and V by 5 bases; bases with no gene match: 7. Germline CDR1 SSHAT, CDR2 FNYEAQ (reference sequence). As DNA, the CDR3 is TGTGCCAGCAGCCCTGGATGGGGGGGCACCGGGGAGCTGTTTTTT. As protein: CASSPGWGGTGELFF.

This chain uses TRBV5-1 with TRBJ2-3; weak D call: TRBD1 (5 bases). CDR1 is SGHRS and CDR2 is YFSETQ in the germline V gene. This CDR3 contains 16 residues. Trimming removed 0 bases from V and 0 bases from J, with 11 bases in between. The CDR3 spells CASSLEQGLSTDTQYF. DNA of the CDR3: TGCGCCAGCAGCTTGGAGCAGGGCCTCAGCACAGATACGCAGTATTTT.

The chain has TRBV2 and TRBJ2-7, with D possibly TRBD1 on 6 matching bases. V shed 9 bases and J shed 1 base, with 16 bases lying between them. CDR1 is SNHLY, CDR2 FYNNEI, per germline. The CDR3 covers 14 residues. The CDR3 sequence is CASTENRVSYEQYF. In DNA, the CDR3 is TGTGCCAGTACGGAGAACAGGGTTTCCTACGAGCAGTACTTC.

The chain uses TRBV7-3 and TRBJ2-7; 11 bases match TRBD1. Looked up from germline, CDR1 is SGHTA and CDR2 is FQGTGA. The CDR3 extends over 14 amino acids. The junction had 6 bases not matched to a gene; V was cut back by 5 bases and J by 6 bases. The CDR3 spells CASSAGGTGGEQYF. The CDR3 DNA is TGTGCCAGCAGCGCCGGGGGGACAGGGGGCGAGCAGTACTTC.

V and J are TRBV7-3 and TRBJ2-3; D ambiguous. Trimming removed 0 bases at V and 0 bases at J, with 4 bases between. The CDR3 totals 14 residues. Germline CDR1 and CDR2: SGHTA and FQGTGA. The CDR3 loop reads CASSLTASTDTQYF. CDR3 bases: TGTGCCAGCAGCTTAACAGCCAGCACAGATACGCAGTATTTT. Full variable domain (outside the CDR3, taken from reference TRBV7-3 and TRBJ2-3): GAGVSQTPSNKVTEKGKYVELRCDPISGHTALYWYRQSLGQGPEFLIYFQGTGAADDSGLPNDRFFAVRPEGSVSTLKIQRTERGDSAVYLCASSLTASTDTQYFGPGTRLTVL.

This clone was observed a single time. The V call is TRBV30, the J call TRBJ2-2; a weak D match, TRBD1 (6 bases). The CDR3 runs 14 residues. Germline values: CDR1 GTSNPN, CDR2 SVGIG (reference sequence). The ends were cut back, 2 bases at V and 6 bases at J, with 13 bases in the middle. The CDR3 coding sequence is TGTGCCTGGAGTCTACCAGGGGCTCCCGGGGAGCTGTTTTTT. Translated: CAWSLPGAPGELFF. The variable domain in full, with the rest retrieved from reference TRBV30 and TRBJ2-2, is SQTIHQWPATLVQPVGSPLSLECTVEGTSNPNLYWYRQAAGRGLQLLFYSVGIGQISSEVPQNLSASRPQDRQFILSSKKLLLSDSGFYLCAWSLPGAPGELFFGEGSRLTVL.

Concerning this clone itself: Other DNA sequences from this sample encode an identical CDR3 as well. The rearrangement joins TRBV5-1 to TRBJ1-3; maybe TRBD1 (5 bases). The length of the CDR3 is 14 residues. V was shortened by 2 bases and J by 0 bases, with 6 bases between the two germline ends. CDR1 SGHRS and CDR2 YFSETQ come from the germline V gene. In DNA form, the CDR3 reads TGCGCCAGCAGCTTCGACAGCTCTGGAAACACCATATATTTT. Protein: CASSFDSSGNTIYF.